The rows below give T cell receptor beta chains drawn from one sample of a study of cytomegalovirus exposure and HLA in healthy donors. The protocol was immunoSEQ multiplex PCR, while the TCRdb copy is restricted to in-frame clones and leaves out a portion. The profile shows more than 95,000 clones, roughly 80% of them singletons. The specimen was PBMCs. All receptors come from a man aged 18 to 30 in good health and CMV-seronegative. The CDR3 runs from the conserved cysteine through the conserved F or W.

CDR3 protein | J gene | V gene
CASSLASGGHGYTF | TRBJ1-2 | TRBV7-9
CASRPGTAKDTQYF | TRBJ2-3 | TRBV19
CASSFRGSSLNTEAFF | TRBJ1-1 | TRBV5-5
CASSRGDRGTGELFF | TRBJ2-2 | TRBV4-1
CASTKPGRGGYTF | TRBJ1-2 | TRBV6-5
CASSLSAPPNEQYF | TRBJ2-7 | TRBV27
CASSPGHNYGYTF | TRBJ1-2 | TRBV5-6
CASSRKDSQSSYNSPLHF | TRBJ1-6 | TRBV7-2
CSVVAGNSGNTIYF | TRBJ1-3 | TRBV29-1
CASSDYQQGSNQPQHF | TRBJ1-5 | TRBV6-1
CASSWDRAHEQYF | TRBJ2-7 | TRBV5-1
CASSLAAGINTGELFF | TRBJ2-2 | TRBV5-1
CSGVGLLGETQYF | TRBJ2-5 | TRBV29-1
CASSSIAGGGEQYF | TRBJ2-5 | TRBV5-1
CASSGTGSGGVF | TRBJ1-2 | TRBV25-1
CTSSQVGRGNMNTEAFF | TRBJ1-1 | TRBV1
CASSLKTGTGNEAFF | TRBJ1-1 | TRBV18
CASSLSGRGQETQYF | TRBJ2-5 | TRBV5-1
CASSPGGQGAHEQYF | NA | TRBV13
CASSLNSPLHF | TRBJ1-6 | TRBV11-2
CSAQGDGYGYTF | TRBJ1-2 | TRBV29-1
CASSLAGVNSPLHF | TRBJ1-6 | TRBV7-2